The 13 T cell receptor beta chains listed next were all sequenced from one sample in a study of blood T cell repertoires in COVID-19. Assay used: immunoSEQ multiplex PCR; TCRdb lists only in-frame clones, some missing. The sample consists of almost 70,000 clones, approximately 89% of them appearing once. Sample: peripheral blood. Receptors originate from a woman between 50 and 59 years old with active COVID-19.

This clone was seen only a few times. The V call is TRBV19, the J call TRBJ1-1; unclear D gene. Trimming removed 5 bases at V and 1 base at J, with 14 bases between. Germline V lookup: CDR1 LNHDA, CDR2 SQIVND (reference sequence). The CDR3 consists of 15 residues. CDR3 loop: CASSGRYVSNTEAFF. The CDR3 DNA reads TGTGCCAGTAGTGGCAGATATGTATCGAACACTGAAGCTTTCTTT.

V and J are TRBV5-1 and TRBJ2-5; the D is unclear. The CDR3 spans 16 residues. Germline CDR1 SGHRS, CDR2 YFSETQ. V lost 5 bases to trimming and J lost 1 base, with 18 bases between them. CDR3 DNA: TGCGCCAGCAGTCCCTTCCTATCCGTTCCCCAAGAGACCCAGTACTTC. Translation: CASSPFLSVPQETQYF.

As DNA, the CDR3 is TGTGCCAGCAGCCAAGGGAGCATTTGGTTCTTC. This translates into CASSQGSIWFF. The chain recombines TRBV7-8 with TRBJ2-1; D is possibly TRBD2 (5 bases). V shed 5 bases and J shed 15 bases, with 14 bases lying between them. The CDR3 covers 11 residues. CDR1 is SGHVS and CDR2 is FQNEAQ in the germline V gene.

The gene calls are TRBV28 and TRBJ2-1; 7 nucleotides align to TRBD2. The trim removed 7 bases at V and 4 bases at J, leaving 7 bases unmatched. Germline CDR1 and CDR2: MDHEN and SYDVKM. The CDR3 spans 14 residues. This chain's CDR3 is CASTSRREYNEQFF. The CDR3 DNA sequence: TGTGCCAGCACCTCGCGGCGGGAGTACAATGAGCAGTTCTTC.

This chain uses TRBV28 with TRBJ2-7; a possible D gene is TRBD2 (6 bases). The CDR3 sequence is 12 residues long. Germline V gives CDR1 MDHEN, CDR2 SYDVKM. Trimming took off 7 bases at V and 4 bases at J, with 11 bases between the two ends. CDR3 loop: CASTAGTYEQYF. CDR3 coding DNA: TGTGCCAGCACGGCGGGAACTTACGAGCAGTACTTC.

This clone appeared once. This chain uses TRBV3-1 (or the pseudogene TRBV3-2) with TRBJ2-1, with TRBD2 matching over 13 bases. Per germline, CDR1 LGHDT and CDR2 YNNKEL (reference sequence). V was clipped by 4 bases and J by 12 bases; unmatched bases: 6. The CDR3 extends over 14 amino acids. The DNA for the CDR3 is TGTGCCAGCAGCCTTTCACTAGCGGGAGGGTGGCAGTTCTTC. Protein product: CASSLSLAGGWQFF.

This rearrangement joins TRBV7-9 to TRBJ2-1; D is undetermined. Germline CDR1 SEHNR, CDR2 FQNEAQ (reference sequence). With 2 bases removed from V and 3 bases from J, the gap between germline ends came to 11 bases. This CDR3 region has 15 residues. This chain's CDR3 is CASSLWQVSYNEQFF. CDR3 in DNA: TGTGCCAGCAGCTTATGGCAGGTCAGCTACAATGAGCAGTTCTTC.

Remarks on this clone: The same CDR3 can be traced to other DNA sequences in this sample. V gene TRBV30 combines with J gene TRBJ1-5; perhaps TRBD1 as D (5 bases). Germline CDR1 reads GTSNPN; CDR2 reads SVGIG (reference sequence). The CDR3 covers 13 residues. V was trimmed by 0 bases and J by 2 bases, leaving 5 bases between them. The CDR3 protein is CAWSVQGNQPQHF. The CDR3 region has the DNA TGTGCCTGGAGTGTACAGGGCAATCAGCCCCAGCATTTT. The variable domain in full, completed from reference TRBV30 and TRBJ1-5, reads SQTIHQWPATLVQPVGSPLSLECTVEGTSNPNLYWYRQAAGRGLQLLFYSVGIGQISSEVPQNLSASRPQDRQFILSSKKLLLSDSGFYLCAWSVQGNQPQHFGDGTRLSIL.

The chain has TRBV9 and TRBJ2-1, with 8 positions matching TRBD2. CDR1 is SGDLS, CDR2 YYNGEE, per germline. V lost 0 bases and J lost 5; bases outside the gene matches: 4. The CDR3 sequence is 15 residues long. CDR3 sequence reads: CASSVAPGGDNEQFF. For the CDR3, the DNA is TGTGCCAGCAGCGTAGCCCCGGGAGGGGACAATGAGCAGTTCTTC.

This clone was detected only once. The rearrangement links TRBV9 to TRBJ2-3, with 10 positions matching TRBD2. Germline CDR1 and CDR2: SGDLS and YYNGEE. CDR3 length: 18 residues. The V gene end was trimmed by 4 bases and the J gene end by 1 base; junction bases not matched to a gene: 12. In DNA, the CDR3 is TGTGCCAGCAGCAAAGGGGCTAGCGGGAGTATTCGCACAGATACGCAGTATTTT. It translates to CASSKGASGSIRTDTQYF.

This sequence joins TRBV9 and TRBJ2-7; 10 bases line up with TRBD2. Germline V gene lookup returns CDR1 SGDLS and CDR2 YYNGEE. The V and J ends lost 1 base and 3 bases, in that order; junction bases with no gene match: 7. The CDR3 is made up of 16 amino acids. The CDR3 reads CASSVLPSGSFYEQYF. CDR3 nucleotides: TGTGCCAGCAGCGTACTTCCTAGCGGGAGTTTCTACGAGCAGTACTTC.

The CDR3 DNA sequence: TGTGCCAGCAGTGTTGCGGGAGAGGCAGATACGCAGTATTTT. Protein sequence: CASSVAGEADTQYF. The chain joins TRBV6-4 to TRBJ2-3; 7 nucleotides agree with TRBD2. This CDR3 has 14 residues. The germline V gene encodes CDR1 MRHNA and CDR2 SNTAGT. V shed 4 bases, J shed 4 bases, and the junction held 5 bases outside the gene matches.

The genes are TRBV27 and TRBJ2-7; 12 bases fit TRBD2. This CDR3 has 15 amino acids. Germline CDR1 reads MNHEY; CDR2 reads SMNVEV (reference sequence). Trimming removed 4 bases from V and 4 bases from J; junction bases left unmatched: 5. DNA for the CDR3: TGTGCCAGCAGTTCTCCTAGCGGGAGGGGTTACGAGCAGTACTTC. It specifies CASSSPSGRGYEQYF.